The subject of this entry is one T cell receptor (beta chain). Its target is unknown. This entry belongs to a study of OX40 agonist ivuxolimab in advanced cancers. The wider study: Previous treatment with anti-PD-1, anti-PD-L1 or anti-CTLA-4 therapy was allowed; about 44% had received some.

Study-wide findings and caveats: A proportion of nonresponders additionally exhibited low normalized T-cell clonal expansion. Among expanded peripheral T cells, antigen specificity went undetermined. Low clonal expansion, among the lowest seen, marked partial responders at 0.1-3.0 mg/kg.

The assay was immunoSEQ multiplex PCR, and TCRdb's table has in-frame clones only and misses some. The sample contains roughly 87,000 clones, roughly 91% of which appear only once. Per the germline V gene, CDR1 is WSHSY and CDR2 is SAAADI. The CDR3 has 17 residues. The trim removed 6 bases at V and 2 bases at J, leaving 8 bases unmatched. The sequencing used CD4+ or CD8+ T cells sorted from blood, collected in a trial of the OX40 agonist ivuxolimab. The source is an adult with an advanced solid tumor such as melanoma, head and neck, liver or kidney cancer. V is TRBV10-2 and J is TRBJ2-6; TRBD2 matches at 9 bases. The CDR3, as DNA: TGCGCCAGCAGCCTCGACAGCGGGGGGCCTGGGGCCAACGTCCTGACTTTC. Translating gives CASSLDSGGPGANVLTF.